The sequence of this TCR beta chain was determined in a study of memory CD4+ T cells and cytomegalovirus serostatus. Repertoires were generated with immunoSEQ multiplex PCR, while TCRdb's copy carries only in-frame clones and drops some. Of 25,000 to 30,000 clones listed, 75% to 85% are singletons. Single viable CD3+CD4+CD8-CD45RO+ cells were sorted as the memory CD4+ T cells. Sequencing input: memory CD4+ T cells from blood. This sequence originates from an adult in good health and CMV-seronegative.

The CDR3 here is CASSGGFGRAEETQYF. For the CDR3, the DNA is TGTGCCAGCAGCGGTGGATTTGGCAGGGCAGAAGAGACCCAGTACTTC. The J gene is TRBJ2-5, the V gene TRBV11-3; tentative D call: TRBD1 (5 bases). The CDR3 is made up of 16 amino acids. Germline CDR1 is SGHNT and CDR2 is YENEEA. V lost 5 bases and J lost 3, with 19 bases in between. Based on the CDR3 plus reference TRBV11-3 and TRBJ2-5, the full variable domain is EAGVVQSPRYKIIEKKQPVAFWCNPISGHNTLYWYLQNLGQGPELLIRYENEEAVDDSQLPKDRFSAERLKGVDSTLKIQPAELGDSAVYLCASSGGFGRAEETQYFGPGTRLLVL.